Presented here are 16 T cell receptor beta chains from one specimen sequenced in a study of tumor-infiltrating lymphocytes in primary liver carcinoma. The authors made TCR beta cDNA from approximately 490 ng total RNA with a constant-region primer. Amplification in three nested multiplex PCR rounds with slightly modified ARM-PCR gave rise to TCR beta libraries. TRBV1-TRBV30 forward primers paired with a C-beta reverse primer were used in the first two PCR rounds, which ran approximately 11 cycles each. Via MiXCR, TCRdb re-called the multiplex PCR reads, giving one row per CDR3 protein. The sample lists 60,000 or so distinct CDR3 sequences; 71% were seen once. Joint extraction of RNA and DNA used roughly 20-33 mg of bulk tissue that was unsorted. The sample was liver tumor tissue from sampling region 2. The subset denotes: tumor region T2, inferior pole. These receptors were collected from a man aged 40-49 years with primary liver carcinoma and hepatitis B virus infection.

This clonotype is termed medium-sized (0.01 to 0.1%). The chain combines TRBV29-1 with TRBJ1-1; D is unclear. CDR1 and CDR2 from the germline V gene are SQVTM and ANQGSEA. CDR3 length: 12 amino acids. V was shortened by 3 bases and J by 6 bases, with 11 bases between the two germline ends. CDR3 sequence (DNA): TGCAGCGTTGATCGAGGGCAGTCTGAAGCTTTCTTT. Translated: CSVDRGQSEAFF.

On this clonotype: One junction end does not reproduce the germline sequence, and a read error may be involved. The J gene is TRBJ1-5, the V gene TRBV6-2 or TRBV6-3; tentatively, D is TRBD1 (6 bases). Germline values: CDR1 MNHEY, CDR2 SVGEGT. The CDR3 is 14 residues long. As DNA, the CDR3 is TGTGCCAGTAGGCCGACAGGCCAGAATCAGCACCAGCATTTT. Protein sequence: CASRPTGQNQHQHF.

The chain couples TRBV4-1 to TRBJ1-5; possibly TRBD2 for D (5 bases). The J call may be incorrect, as the DNA end agrees better with TRBJ2-3. The germline V gene encodes CDR1 MGHRA and CDR2 YSYEKL. The CDR3 has 16 amino acids. CDR3 in amino acids: CASNPVERVGNQPQYF. DNA for the CDR3: TGCGCCAGCAACCCCGTTGAGAGGGTTGGCAATCAGCCCCAGTATTTT.

About this clonotype itself: A junction boundary mismatches the germline segment, possibly from a read error. The genes are TRBV11-3 and TRBJ2-1; 8 bases align to TRBD1. CDR3 length: 14 residues. The germline gives CDR1 SGHNT, CDR2 YENEEA. The DNA of the CDR3 is TGTGCCAGCAGCTTATCAGGGGGCCCCAATGAGCAGCTCTTC. Its translation: CASSLSGGPNEQLF.

The chain is built from TRBV10-3 and TRBJ2-2; either TRBD1 or TRBD2 may supply D (5 bases each). The germline V gene has CDR1 ENHRY and CDR2 SYGVKD. The ends were cut back, 3 bases at V and 16 bases at J, with 18 bases in the middle. This CDR3 spans 13 amino acids. In DNA form, the CDR3 reads TGTGCCATCAGTGAAGATGGCACCGGGGACCAGTTTTTT. Translation: CAISEDGTGDQFF.

The chain is built from TRBV28 and TRBJ2-7; 7 bases fit TRBD2. Germline values: CDR1 MDHEN, CDR2 SYDVKM. The length of the CDR3 is 15 residues. The ends lost 6 bases at V and 2 bases at J; junction bases unmatched: 10. The CDR3 loop is CASRPGLEGTYEQYF. Here the CDR3 DNA reads TGTGCCAGCAGACCCGGACTAGAGGGCACCTACGAGCAGTACTTC.

The chain couples TRBV5-5 to TRBJ2-5; D unresolved. The CDR3 totals 15 residues. V was pared by 3 bases and J by 2 bases, with 14 bases between. Germline lookup yields CDR1 SGHKS and CDR2 YYEKEE (reference sequence). The CDR3 region has the DNA TGTGCCAGCAGCTCGCACGGACCAATACAAGAGACCCAGTACTTC. It codes for CASSSHGPIQETQYF.

Worth noting for this clonotype: At one end, the junction sequence differs from germline, possibly due to a read error. The gene calls are TRBV6-2 or TRBV6-3 and TRBJ2-1; D is perhaps TRBD2 (7 bases). The CDR3 runs to 14 residues. Germline CDR1 reads MNHEY; CDR2 reads SVGEGT. Written as DNA, the CDR3 is TGTGCCAGCATCCACGGCGCGGGGGCCGATGAGCACTTCTTC. It specifies CASIHGAGADEHFF.

The rearrangement uses TRBV6-6 and TRBJ2-4; no definite D call. V dropped 4 bases and J dropped 3 bases, with 16 bases sitting between them. In germline, CDR1 is MNHNY, CDR2 SVGAGI (reference sequence). CDR3 size: 16 residues. The chain's CDR3 is CASSLGVTDYKNIQYF. CDR3 bases: TGTGCCAGCAGTTTAGGAGTAACGGATTACAAAAACATTCAGTACTTC.

The sample holds a few counts of this clonotype. The chain carries TRBV11-2 and TRBJ2-7; 8 bases align to TRBD2. Germline V gene data show CDR1 as SGHAT and CDR2 as FQNNGV. The CDR3 runs to 14 residues. V gave up 5 bases and J gave up 5 bases; unmatched junction bases: 8. In DNA, the CDR3 is TGTGCCAGCAGCCTGGGGACTAGGGTTAACGAGCAGTACTTC. It yields the protein CASSLGTRVNEQYF.

This clonotype was picked up a small number of times. The J gene is TRBJ2-3, the V gene TRBV29-1, with a tentative D call TRBD1 (6 bases). Looked up from germline, CDR1 is SQVTM and CDR2 is ANQGSEA. The CDR3 spans 14 residues. The ends were cut back, 4 bases at V and 4 bases at J, with 15 bases in the middle. This chain's CDR3 is CSVVGGSSADTQYF. Here the CDR3 DNA reads TGCAGCGTTGTAGGGGGTAGTTCTGCAGATACGCAGTATTTT.

This clonotype turned up a few times. A much larger clone sits a single nucleotide away, making a read error possible. V usage is TRBV14 and J usage is TRBJ2-3; TRBD2 is a possible D gene (6 bases). The V gene's germline CDR1 is SGHDN and CDR2 FVKESK. This CDR3 comprises 15 residues. Trimming took 1 base from V and 8 from J, leaving 16 bases between them. CDR3 loop: CASSQVPGALGTQYF. DNA for the CDR3: TGTGCCAGCAGCCAAGTTCCGGGAGCATTAGGTACGCAGTATTTT.

The chain employs TRBV5-5 and TRBJ2-6; D call uncertain. V lost 0 bases, J lost 0 bases, and 10 bases lay in between. Looked up from germline, CDR1 is SGHKS and CDR2 is YYEKEE (reference sequence). The CDR3 loop spans 17 amino acids. CDR3 bases: TGTGCCAGCAGCTTGGTTCCTCCCAACTCTGGGGCCAACGTCCTGACTTTC. Its translation is CASSLVPPNSGANVLTF.

About this clonotype: Compared with germline, one end of the junction differs, possibly owing to a read error. The V and J genes are TRBV29-1 and TRBJ2-1, with 12 bases fitting TRBD2. Germline assignment: CDR1 SQVTM and CDR2 ANQGSEA. The CDR3 has 13 amino acids. The chain's CDR3 is CIGGTSGFDEQSF. The CDR3 DNA reads as TGCATCGGGGGGACTAGCGGGTTCGATGAGCAGTCCTTC.

The V call is TRBV6-5, the J call TRBJ2-1; D tentatively reads TRBD1 or TRBD2 (5 bases each). V lost 5 bases and J lost 11, with 16 bases in between. CDR3 length: 13 residues. In germline, CDR1 is MNHEY, CDR2 SVGAGI. The CDR3 sequence: CASSNESGTQQFF. The DNA of the CDR3 is TGTGCCAGCAGTAACGAGTCAGGGACCCAGCAGTTCTTC.

Regarding this clonotype: At one end, the junction sequence differs from germline, possibly due to a read error. This chain joins TRBV5-5 and TRBJ2-2; no reliable D call. This CDR3 is 15 amino acids long. Germline CDR1 and CDR2: SGHKS and YYEKEE (reference sequence). This CDR3 reads CASSLVAWNIGELFF. The CDR3 bases are TGTGCTAGCAGCTTGGTTGCCTGGAACATCGGGGAGCTGTTTTTT.